The 11 T cell receptor beta chains in this list originate from one sample, sequenced in a study of blood T cell repertoires in COVID-19. Repertoires were generated with immunoSEQ multiplex PCR, while TCRdb's copy carries only in-frame clones and drops some. The sample lists about 140,000 clones, roughly 81% seen once, with nearly 3.5% in the top ten. The sample was PBMCs or T cells enriched from blood (not recorded which). The receptors were sampled from a woman aged 45-65 years with acute COVID-19.

The chain is built from TRBV27 and TRBJ2-7; 7 bases are shared with TRBD2. This CDR3 contains 11 residues. Germline CDR1 reads MNHEY; CDR2 reads SMNVEV (reference sequence). The CDR3 sequence is CATWGGDEQYF. CDR3 in DNA: TGTGCGACATGGGGGGGGGACGAGCAGTACTTC.

The rearrangement joins TRBV11-2 to TRBJ2-3; no clear D. V lost 0 bases and J lost 0, with 4 bases in between. The V gene's germline CDR1 is SGHAT and CDR2 FQNNGV. The CDR3 totals 14 residues. The CDR3 DNA follows: TGTGCCAGCAGCTTAGAGGCTAGCACAGATACGCAGTATTTT. Translated, it gives CASSLEASTDTQYF.

This chain links TRBV7-2 with TRBJ1-1; 7 bases are a match to TRBD1. The CDR3 is 15 residues long. The germline CDR1 and CDR2 sequences are SGHTA and FQGNSA. V shed 5 bases, J shed 5 bases, and the junction held 11 bases outside the gene matches. DNA of the CDR3: TGTGCCAGCAGCCCTAGACAGGGTAGAGGTACTGAAGCTTTCTTT. It specifies CASSPRQGRGTEAFF.

The chain recombines TRBV6-1 with TRBJ1-3; D unclear. Trimming stripped 2 bases from V and 8 bases from J, with 13 bases between. Per the germline V gene, CDR1 is MNHNS and CDR2 is SASEGT. This CDR3 comprises 14 residues. As DNA, the CDR3 is TGTGCCAGCAGTGAATCAGGTCCCCCTGACACCATATATTTT. It encodes CASSESGPPDTIYF.

This clone appeared once. This rearrangement joins TRBV5-4 to TRBJ2-7, with D tentatively TRBD2 (7 bases). The CDR3 is 16 amino acids. The germline V gene has CDR1 SGHNT and CDR2 YYREEE (reference sequence). V lost 4 bases and J lost 2, with 19 bases in between. CDR3 in amino acids: CASSPISGGPPYEQYF. As DNA, the CDR3 is TGTGCCAGCAGCCCAATATCCGGGGGGCCCCCCTACGAGCAGTACTTC.

The gene calls are TRBV7-2 and TRBJ1-5; D gene unclear. The germline V gene has CDR1 SGHTA and CDR2 FQGNSA. V dropped 4 bases and J dropped 5 bases, with 9 bases sitting between them. The CDR3 loop spans 13 amino acids. CDR3 residues: CASSYQVDQPQHF. The CDR3 coding sequence is TGTGCCAGCAGCTATCAGGTAGATCAGCCCCAGCATTTT.

The gene calls are TRBV30 and TRBJ1-5; D is unclear. The germline CDR1 and CDR2 sequences are GTSNPN and SVGIG (reference sequence). This CDR3 has 13 residues. The germline V and J ends were trimmed by 3 bases and 4 bases, with 10 bases remaining between them. CDR3 sequence (DNA): TGTGCCTGGAGCCTCTCCTCTAATCAGCCCCAGCATTTT. It specifies CAWSLSSNQPQHF.

This chain uses TRBV29-1 with TRBJ2-3, with 10 bases that match TRBD2. The junction had 7 bases not matched to a gene; V was cut back by 7 bases and J by 3 bases. The CDR3 runs to 14 residues. The germline CDR1 and CDR2 sequences are SQVTM and ANQGSEA. The CDR3 region is CSASGREGTDTQYF. Written as DNA, the CDR3 is TGCAGCGCTAGCGGGAGAGAAGGGACAGATACGCAGTATTTT.

The CDR3 loop reads CASSGDLVDQPQHF. The CDR3 DNA follows: TGTGCCAGCAGCGGAGACCTAGTCGATCAGCCCCAGCATTTT. V gene TRBV9 combines with J gene TRBJ1-5, with D hard to call. The V gene lost 3 bases and the J gene lost 5 bases, with 12 bases spanning the gap. Germline V gene lookup returns CDR1 SGDLS and CDR2 YYNGEE. The CDR3 runs 14 residues. The whole variable domain, remainder taken from reference TRBV9 and TRBJ1-5, is DSGVTQTPKHLITATGQRVTLRCSPRSGDLSVYWYQQSLDQGLQFLIQYYNGEERAKGNILERFSAQQFPDLHSELNLSSLELGDSALYFCASSGDLVDQPQHFGDGTRLSIL.

This chain links TRBV21-1 with TRBJ1-1. TRBV21-1 is a pseudogene segment. The CDR3 length is 14 residues. The CDR3 DNA is TGTGCCAGCAGCCGGCGGGGGGGCGTCCCGGAAGCTTTCTTT. This sequence encodes CASSRRGGVPEAFF.

This chain links TRBV29-1 with TRBJ1-2; D is ambiguous. This CDR3 has 14 amino acids. Trimming shortened V by 2 bases and J by 0 bases, and 10 bases separated the two germline ends. From germline, CDR1 is SQVTM and CDR2 ANQGSEA. The CDR3 bases are TGCAGCGTTGAAACCTCTGGAGCTAACTATGGCTACACCTTC. Its translation is CSVETSGANYGYTF. The complete variable domain, with remaining parts taken from reference TRBV29-1 and TRBJ1-2, reads SAVISQKPSRDICQRGTSLTIQCQVDSQVTMMFWYRQQPGQSLTLIATANQGSEATYESGFVIDKFPISRPNLTFSTLTVSNMSPEDSSIYLCSVETSGANYGYTFGSGTRLTVV.